The subject of this entry is one T cell receptor beta chain. The antigen is not known. A read error may account for a junction end that differs from germline. This record comes from a study of CD8+CD57+ T cells in acquired aplastic anemia. About the study: Sorted CD4+ and CD8+ cells yielded DNA averaging about 2.9 ug. General observations from the study: There were over 25 CD8+ CDR3 sequences that occurred in both patients and controls.

CDR1 and CDR2 (germline): SGHRS, YFSETQ. This CDR3 has 14 amino acids. The template used for profiling TCR beta VDJ and CDR3 was genomic DNA. Using its own MiXCR run on the reads, TCRdb lists one record per CDR3 protein. The table includes around 500,000 distinct CDR3 sequences, approximately 32% detected once. Selection for sequencing was limited to patients who had shown CD8+CD57+ cell expansion by flow cytometry. There were no patients without severe acquired aplastic anemia. Receipt of therapy had not occurred in any patient by the time of blood sampling. This sequence originates from a human donor with aplastic anemia. The chain recombines TRBV5-1 with TRBJ1-2; the match to TRBD1 covers 7 bases. The sequenced material came from sorted CD4+, CD8+, or CD8+CD57+ T cells (not recorded which) from PBMCs. The CDR3 DNA reads TGCGCCAGCAGCTTTTCCGAGGGGGCTGTGGGCTACGCCTTC. It codes for CASSFSEGAVGYAF.